The sequence of this TCR beta chain was determined in a study of early T cells in non-severe SARS-CoV-2 infection. This clonotype has more than one count but fewer than ten. V lost 1 base and J lost 4; bases outside the gene matches: 7. The germline V gene has CDR1 SGHRS and CDR2 YFSETQ. The CDR3 has 15 amino acids. One entry per CDR3 protein results from TCRdb running MiXCR on the 5' RACE reads. Of tens of thousands of distinct CDR3 sequences in the sample, around 10% were seen once. The chain recombines TRBV5-1 with TRBJ2-5; TRBD1 matches 7 bases. This receptor was identified in an adult who was a healthcare worker with PCR-confirmed SARS-CoV-2 infection or an uninfected control (not recorded which). This material consisted of whole blood, taken at baseline. This CDR3 is CASSLTGQAGETQYF. The CDR3 bases are TGCGCCAGCAGCTTGACTGGACAGGCGGGAGAGACCCAGTACTTC.